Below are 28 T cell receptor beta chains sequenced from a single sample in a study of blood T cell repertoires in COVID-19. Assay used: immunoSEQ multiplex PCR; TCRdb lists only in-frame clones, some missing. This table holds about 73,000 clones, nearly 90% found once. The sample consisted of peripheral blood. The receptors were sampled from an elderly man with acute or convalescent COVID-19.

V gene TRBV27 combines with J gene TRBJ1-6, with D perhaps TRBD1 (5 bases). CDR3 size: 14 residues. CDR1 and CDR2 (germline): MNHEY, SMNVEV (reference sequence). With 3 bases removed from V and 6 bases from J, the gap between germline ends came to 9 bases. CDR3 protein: CASSFRAFNSPLHF. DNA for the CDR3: TGTGCCAGCAGTTTCAGGGCTTTTAATTCACCCCTCCACTTT.

DNA of the CDR3: TGTGCCAGCAGTGAAGATGGTAGGAGGACAGGGCACTATGGCTACACCTTC. Amino acid sequence: CASSEDGRRTGHYGYTF. The chain recombines TRBV6-1 with TRBJ1-2, with 8 nucleotides matching TRBD1. The junction had 10 bases not matched to a gene; V was cut back by 1 base and J by 3 bases. The CDR3 is 17 residues long. The germline V gene has CDR1 MNHNS and CDR2 SASEGT.

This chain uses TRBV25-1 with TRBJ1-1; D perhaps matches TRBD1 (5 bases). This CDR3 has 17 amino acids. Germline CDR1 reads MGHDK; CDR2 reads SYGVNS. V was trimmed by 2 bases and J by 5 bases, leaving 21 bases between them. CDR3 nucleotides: TGTGCCAGCAGTGAACATCCTCCGTGGGGGGACGTGACTGAAGCTTTCTTT. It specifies CASSEHPPWGDVTEAFF.

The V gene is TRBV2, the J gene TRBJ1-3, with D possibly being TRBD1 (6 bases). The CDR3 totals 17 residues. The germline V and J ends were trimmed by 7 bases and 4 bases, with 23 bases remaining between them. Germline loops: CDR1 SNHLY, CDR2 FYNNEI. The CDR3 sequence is CASTQERGMVRGNTIYF. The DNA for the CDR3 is TGTGCCAGCACCCAAGAAAGGGGGATGGTCCGGGGAAACACCATATATTTT.

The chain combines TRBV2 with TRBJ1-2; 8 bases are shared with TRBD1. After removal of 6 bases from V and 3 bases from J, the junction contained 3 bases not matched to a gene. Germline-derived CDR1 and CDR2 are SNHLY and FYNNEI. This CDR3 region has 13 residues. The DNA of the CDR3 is TGTGCCAGCAGCGACAGGGGTTACTATGGCTACACCTTC. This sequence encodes CASSDRGYYGYTF.

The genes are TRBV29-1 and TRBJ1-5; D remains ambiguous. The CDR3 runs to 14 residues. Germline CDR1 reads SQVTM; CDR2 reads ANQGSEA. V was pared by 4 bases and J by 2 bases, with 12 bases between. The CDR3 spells CSVAEGSGNQPQHF. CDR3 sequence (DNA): TGCAGCGTTGCCGAGGGATCGGGCAATCAGCCCCAGCATTTT.

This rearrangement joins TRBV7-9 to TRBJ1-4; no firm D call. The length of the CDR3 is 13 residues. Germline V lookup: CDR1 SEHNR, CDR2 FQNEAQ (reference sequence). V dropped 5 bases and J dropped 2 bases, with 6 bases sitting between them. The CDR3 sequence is CASSPTTNEKLFF. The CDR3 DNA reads TGTGCCAGCAGCCCTACGACTAATGAAAAACTGTTTTTT.

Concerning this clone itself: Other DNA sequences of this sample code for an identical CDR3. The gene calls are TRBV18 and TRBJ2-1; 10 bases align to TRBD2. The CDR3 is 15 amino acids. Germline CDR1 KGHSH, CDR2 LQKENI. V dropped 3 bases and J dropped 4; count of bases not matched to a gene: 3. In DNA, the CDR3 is TGTGCCAGCTCACCTCTAGCGGGAGAATACAATGAGCAGTTCTTC. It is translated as CASSPLAGEYNEQFF.

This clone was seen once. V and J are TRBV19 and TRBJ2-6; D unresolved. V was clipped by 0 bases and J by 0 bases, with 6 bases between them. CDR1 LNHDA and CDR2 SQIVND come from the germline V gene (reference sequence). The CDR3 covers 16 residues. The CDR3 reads CASSIDLYSGANVLTF. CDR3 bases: TGTGCCAGTAGTATAGATCTCTACTCTGGGGCCAACGTCCTGACTTTC.

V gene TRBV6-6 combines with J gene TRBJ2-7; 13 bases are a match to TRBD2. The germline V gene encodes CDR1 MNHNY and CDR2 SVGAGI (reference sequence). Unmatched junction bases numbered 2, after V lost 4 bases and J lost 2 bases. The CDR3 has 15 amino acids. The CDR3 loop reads CASSLGLAGPYEQYF. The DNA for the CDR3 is TGTGCCAGCAGTTTGGGACTAGCGGGGCCCTACGAGCAGTACTTC.

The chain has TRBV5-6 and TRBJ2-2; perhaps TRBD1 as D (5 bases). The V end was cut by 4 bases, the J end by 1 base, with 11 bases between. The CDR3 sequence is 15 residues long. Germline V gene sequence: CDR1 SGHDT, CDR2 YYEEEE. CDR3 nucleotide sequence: TGTGCCAGCAGCCCGGACATTCGGAACACCGGGGAGCTGTTTTTT. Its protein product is CASSPDIRNTGELFF.

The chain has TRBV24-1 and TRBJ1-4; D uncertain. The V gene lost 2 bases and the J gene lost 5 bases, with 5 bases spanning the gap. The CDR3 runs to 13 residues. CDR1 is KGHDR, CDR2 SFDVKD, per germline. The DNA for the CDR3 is TGTGCCACCAGTGATTCAGTAAATGAAAAACTGTTTTTT. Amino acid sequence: CATSDSVNEKLFF.

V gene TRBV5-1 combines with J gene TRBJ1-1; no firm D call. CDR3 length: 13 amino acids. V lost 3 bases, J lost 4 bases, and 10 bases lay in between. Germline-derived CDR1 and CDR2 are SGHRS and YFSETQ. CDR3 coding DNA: TGCGCCAGCAGCTGGCAGTTCGCCACTGAAGCTTTCTTT. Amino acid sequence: CASSWQFATEAFF.

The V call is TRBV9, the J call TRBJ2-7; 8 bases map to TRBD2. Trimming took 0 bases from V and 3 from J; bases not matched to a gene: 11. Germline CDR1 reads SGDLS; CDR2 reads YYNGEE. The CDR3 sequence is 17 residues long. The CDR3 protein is CASSVAGGLAGNYEQYF. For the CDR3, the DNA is TGTGCCAGCAGCGTAGCAGGTGGGCTAGCGGGCAACTACGAGCAGTACTTC.

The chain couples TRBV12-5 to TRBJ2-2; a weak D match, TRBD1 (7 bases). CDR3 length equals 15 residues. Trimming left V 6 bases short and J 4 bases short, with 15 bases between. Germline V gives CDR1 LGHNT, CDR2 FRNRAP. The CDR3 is CASGFGGGRTGELFF. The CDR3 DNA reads TGTGCTAGTGGCTTTGGAGGGGGCCGCACCGGGGAGCTGTTTTTT.

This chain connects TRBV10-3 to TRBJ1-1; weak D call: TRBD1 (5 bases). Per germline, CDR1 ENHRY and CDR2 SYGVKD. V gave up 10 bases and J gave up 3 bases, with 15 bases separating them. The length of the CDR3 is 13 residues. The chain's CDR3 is CASVGGPDTEAFF. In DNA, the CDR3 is TGTGCCAGCGTCGGGGGTCCGGACACTGAAGCTTTCTTT.

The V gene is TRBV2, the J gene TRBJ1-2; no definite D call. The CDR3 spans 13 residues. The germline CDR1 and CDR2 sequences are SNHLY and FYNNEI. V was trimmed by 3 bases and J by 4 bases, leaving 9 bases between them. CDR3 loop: CASSEGSFYGYTF. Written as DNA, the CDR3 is TGTGCCAGCAGTGAGGGCAGCTTCTATGGCTACACCTTC.

CDR3 loop: CASDSRDRGSRLFF. The DNA of the CDR3 is TGTGCCAGCGATTCCCGGGACAGGGGGTCGAGACTGTTTTTT. This rearrangement joins TRBV6-5 to TRBJ1-4; 11 bases match TRBD1. The CDR3 is 14 amino acids. V shed 8 bases and J 13 bases; nucleotides not matched to a gene: 12. The germline V gene encodes CDR1 MNHEY and CDR2 SVGAGI.

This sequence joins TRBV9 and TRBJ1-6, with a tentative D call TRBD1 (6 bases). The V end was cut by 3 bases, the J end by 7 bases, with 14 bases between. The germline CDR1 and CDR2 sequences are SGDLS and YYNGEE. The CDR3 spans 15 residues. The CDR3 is CASSEGHERNSPLHF. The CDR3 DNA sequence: TGTGCCAGCAGCGAGGGACACGAGAGAAATTCACCCCTCCACTTT.

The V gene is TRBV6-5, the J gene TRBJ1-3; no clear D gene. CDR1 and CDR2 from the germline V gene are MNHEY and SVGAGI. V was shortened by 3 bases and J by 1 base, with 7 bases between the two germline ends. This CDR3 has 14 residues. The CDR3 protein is CASSYGTSGNTIYF. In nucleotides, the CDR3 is TGTGCCAGCAGTTATGGCACATCTGGAAACACCATATATTTT.

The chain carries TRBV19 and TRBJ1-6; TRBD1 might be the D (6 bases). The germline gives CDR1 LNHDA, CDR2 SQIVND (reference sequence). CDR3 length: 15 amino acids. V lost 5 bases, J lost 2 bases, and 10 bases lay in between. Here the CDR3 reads CASSERQAYNSPLHF. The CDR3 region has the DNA TGTGCCAGTAGTGAGCGACAGGCCTATAATTCACCCCTCCACTTT.

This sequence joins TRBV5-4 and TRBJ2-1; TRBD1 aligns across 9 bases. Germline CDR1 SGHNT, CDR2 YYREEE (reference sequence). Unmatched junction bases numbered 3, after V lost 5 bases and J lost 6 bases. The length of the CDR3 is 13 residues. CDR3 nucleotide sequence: TGTGCCAGCAGACCGGGACAGGGCAATGAGCAGTTCTTC. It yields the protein CASRPGQGNEQFF.

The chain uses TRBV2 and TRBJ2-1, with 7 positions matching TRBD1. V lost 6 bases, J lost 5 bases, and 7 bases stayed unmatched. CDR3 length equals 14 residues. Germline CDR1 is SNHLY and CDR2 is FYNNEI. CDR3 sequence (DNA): TGTGCCAGCAGGATCGGACAGGCAAACAATGAGCAGTTCTTC. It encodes CASRIGQANNEQFF.

The CDR3: CSAVSGHEQYF. The CDR3 DNA sequence: TGCAGTGCTGTGTCTGGGCACGAGCAGTACTTC. J is TRBJ2-7 and V is TRBV20-1; no firm D call. Between the trimmed V and J ends, which lost 5 bases and 5 bases, there was a span of 10 bases. Germline V gene lookup returns CDR1 DFQATT and CDR2 SNEGSKA (reference sequence). The CDR3 covers 11 residues.

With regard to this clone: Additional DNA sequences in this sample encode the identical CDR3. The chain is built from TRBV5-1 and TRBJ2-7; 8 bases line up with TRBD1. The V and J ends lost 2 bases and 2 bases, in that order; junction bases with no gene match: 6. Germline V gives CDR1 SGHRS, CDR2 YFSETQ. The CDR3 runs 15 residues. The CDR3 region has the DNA TGCGCCAGCAGCTTTGGTGGGACAGGAACCTACGAGCAGTACTTC. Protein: CASSFGGTGTYEQYF.

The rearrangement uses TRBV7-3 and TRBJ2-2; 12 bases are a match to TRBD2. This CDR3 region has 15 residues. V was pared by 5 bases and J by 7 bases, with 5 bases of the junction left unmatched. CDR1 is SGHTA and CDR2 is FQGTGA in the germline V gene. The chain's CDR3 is CASSRLAGEFGELFF. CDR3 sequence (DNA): TGTGCCAGCAGCCGACTAGCGGGAGAATTCGGGGAGCTGTTTTTT.

CDR3 sequence (DNA): TGTGCCTTTTACCCCGGGGGAGAGACCCAGTACTTC. Residues: CAFYPGGETQYF. This sequence joins TRBV30 and TRBJ2-5, with D possibly TRBD2 on 6 matching bases. The CDR3 spans 12 residues. V gave up 7 bases and J gave up 4 bases, with 13 bases separating them. Per the germline V gene, CDR1 is GTSNPN and CDR2 is SVGIG (reference sequence).

The DNA of the CDR3 is TGTGCCAGCAGCTTAGGATACTCAGCGGATACGCAGTATTTT. Protein: CASSLGYSADTQYF. The V gene is TRBV7-2, the J gene TRBJ2-3; no firm D call. The CDR3 extends over 14 amino acids. Germline assignment: CDR1 SGHTA and CDR2 FQGNSA. V was pared by 1 base and J by 6 bases, with 11 bases between.